This paragraph reports one T cell receptor beta chain. Its antigen is unknown. The data derive from a study of cytomegalovirus exposure and HLA in healthy donors. Overall study: About 82 million unique TCRs from HLA-typed donors were held in an early release of data.

A multiplex PCR was run with 60 Vbeta primers and 13 Jbeta primers. Assay: immunoSEQ multiplex PCR; the TCRdb copy retains only in-frame clones and omits some. The data contain about 55,000 clones, about 80% of them singletons. Findings and limits, study-wide: It was reported in a later analysis that an Asian-associated ancestry cluster showed fewer N-insertions than the roughly 670-donor mean.

Trimming removed 7 bases from V and 0 bases from J; junction bases left unmatched: 5. The CDR3 length is 16 residues. Germline V CDR1 and CDR2: SNHLY, FYNNEI. Material: PBMCs. The genes are TRBV2 and TRBJ2-2, with 10 bases that match TRBD1. The source is a female donor in good health and CMV-seronegative. CDR3 in DNA: TGTGCCAGCACCCGGACAGGGGGAACGAACACCGGGGAGCTGTTTTTT. Protein product: CASTRTGGTNTGELFF.